Presented here are 12 T cell receptor beta chains from one specimen sequenced in a study of shared clonotypes between healthy human individuals. TCRdb keeps only in-frame clones here, not all; method: immunoSEQ multiplex PCR. The sample comprises 850,000 to 1,200,000 clones, about 76% of which are singletons, and about 1.4% rests with the top ten. The sequencing sample was made of memory CD4+ T cells sorted from blood. The subset here: CD45RA-negative fraction. These receptors were taken from a man between 18 and 29 years old in good health.

This clone was seen a single time. The chain joins TRBV29-1 to TRBJ1-2; 11 bases map to TRBD1. This CDR3 comprises 15 residues. Germline V CDR1 and CDR2: SQVTM, ANQGSEA. The V segment lost 6 bases and the J segment 1 base; nucleotides outside the gene matches: 7. The CDR3 reads CSVGVGQGVNYGYTF. The CDR3 nucleotides are TGCAGCGTCGGGGTGGGACAGGGGGTTAACTATGGCTACACCTTC.

This chain links TRBV21-1 with TRBJ1-1; no DNA check was done on the table's D call, TRBD1. TRBV21-1 represents a pseudogene. The CDR3 has 15 residues. CDR3 in amino acids: CASSKRGGDRAEAFF. The DNA for the CDR3 is TGTGCCAGCAGCAAAAGAGGAGGTGACAGGGCTGAAGCTTTCTTT.

The V call is TRBV9, the J call TRBJ2-1; D uncertain. Trimming pared 2 bases from V and 0 bases from J, leaving 6 bases between. In germline, CDR1 is SGDLS, CDR2 YYNGEE. The CDR3 runs to 14 residues. The CDR3 reads CASSVNGSYNEQFF. CDR3 bases: TGTGCCAGCAGCGTTAACGGCTCCTACAATGAGCAGTTCTTC.

The V gene is TRBV5-4, the J gene TRBJ2-1; D possibly corresponds to TRBD1 (6 bases). Germline V gene lookup returns CDR1 SGHNT and CDR2 YYREEE (reference sequence). This CDR3 is 14 amino acids long. Trimming left V 5 bases short and J 8 bases short, with 17 bases between. The CDR3 here is CASSAGRGRDEQFF. CDR3 bases: TGTGCCAGCAGTGCCGGCAGGGGCCGGGATGAGCAGTTCTTC.

This chain joins TRBV19 and TRBJ1-6, with TRBD1 as a possible D gene (6 bases). Trimming cost V 6 bases and J 12 bases, with 12 bases left between them. This CDR3 spans 12 amino acids. Looked up from germline, CDR1 is LNHDA and CDR2 is SQIVND (reference sequence). CDR3: CASRGGEGPLHF. The CDR3, as DNA: TGTGCCAGTAGGGGGGGCGAGGGACCCCTCCACTTT. The full variable domain, its missing parts supplied by reference TRBV19 and TRBJ1-6, is DGGITQSPKYLFRKEGQNVTLSCEQNLNHDAMYWYRQDPGQGLRLIYYSQIVNDFQKGDIAEGYSVSREKKESFPLTVTSAQKNPTAFYLCASRGGEGPLHFGNGTRLTVT.

This clone was seen many times. Additional DNA sequences in this sample encode the identical CDR3. This sequence joins TRBV30 and TRBJ1-3; D unclear. The V end was cut by 0 bases, the J end by 1 base, with 4 bases between. This CDR3 has 13 residues. CDR1 and CDR2 (germline): GTSNPN, SVGIG (reference sequence). The CDR3 sequence is CAWSVLSGNTIYF. The CDR3 DNA reads TGTGCCTGGAGTGTACTATCTGGAAACACCATATATTTT.

The rearrangement uses TRBV10-3 and TRBJ2-3; 8 positions agree with TRBD2. Germline trimming cut 0 bases from V and 6 bases from J; bases unmatched to any gene: 2. Germline V gene lookup returns CDR1 ENHRY and CDR2 SYGVKD. The CDR3 has 14 residues. The CDR3 bases are TGTGCCATCAGTGAGTCGGGCGGGAGGGATACGCAGTATTTT. It codes for CAISESGGRDTQYF.

The rearrangement uses TRBV19 and TRBJ1-4; 7 bases are a match to TRBD1. Germline values: CDR1 LNHDA, CDR2 SQIVND (reference sequence). With 3 bases clipped from V and 8 bases from J, the junction kept 6 bases outside the gene matches. The CDR3 is 14 residues long. DNA for the CDR3: TGTGCCAGTAGTATGGAGGGGGCCAGAGAAAAACTGTTTTTT. Translating it yields CASSMEGAREKLFF.

The V gene is TRBV18, the J gene TRBJ2-3; no firm D call. Germline assignment: CDR1 KGHSH and CDR2 LQKENI. Trimming took 3 bases from V and 5 from J, leaving 12 bases between them. The CDR3 covers 14 residues. In DNA form, the CDR3 reads TGTGCCAGCTCACCCGACCGCCCGGGAGATACGCAGTATTTT. It yields the protein CASSPDRPGDTQYF.

This chain links TRBV27 with TRBJ1-4; D gene unclear. Germline CDR1 and CDR2: MNHEY and SMNVEV (reference sequence). V was shortened by 6 bases and J by 0 bases, with 11 bases between the two germline ends. CDR3 length: 15 residues. The CDR3 region has the DNA TGTGCCAGCAGCCGACTAGTTGCAACTAATGAAAAACTGTTTTTT. As protein: CASSRLVATNEKLFF.

With respect to this clone: This CDR3 is also generated by other DNA sequences in the sample. This rearrangement joins TRBV30 to TRBJ1-6; 10 nucleotides match TRBD1. The CDR3 length is 13 residues. Trimming cost V 3 bases and J 8 bases; bases outside gene matches: 1. The germline V gene encodes CDR1 GTSNPN and CDR2 SVGIG (reference sequence). The CDR3: CAWRGTGDSPLHF. For the CDR3, the DNA is TGTGCCTGGAGGGGGACAGGGGATTCACCCCTCCACTTT.

This clone turned up a few times. The chain has TRBV7-8 and TRBJ2-7; TRBD2 matches at 10 bases. The CDR3 loop spans 19 amino acids. Trimming cost V 5 bases and J 0 bases; bases outside gene matches: 16. Per the germline V gene, CDR1 is SGHVS and CDR2 is FQNEAQ. The CDR3 DNA sequence: TGTGCCAGCAGCCAGGGAGCCGGTAGCGGGGGGCTAAGCTCCTACGAGCAGTACTTC. This translates into CASSQGAGSGGLSSYEQYF.